This is a list of T cell receptor beta chains from one sample in a study of cytomegalovirus exposure and HLA in healthy donors. Profiled with immunoSEQ multiplex PCR; TCRdb holds only in-frame clones, not every one. Among fewer than 110,000 clones listed, more than 70% were seen once. The specimen sequenced was PBMCs. These receptors were collected from a man aged 30 to 45 in good health and CMV-seronegative. The CDR3 runs from the conserved cysteine through the conserved F or W. A D gene is named only where the DNA matches it firmly. Clone size appears in some rows only: once, few, many, or a class for an expanded clone.

V	J	size	D	DNA	CDR3
TRBV11-3	TRBJ2-1	-	TRBD1	TGTGCCAGCAGCTCCGGGACAGGGGTCGGTGAGCAGTTCTTC	CASSSGTGVGEQFF
TRBV7-2	TRBJ1-1	-	-	TGTGCCAGCAGCTTAAGGTCCGGGAAGAACACTGAAGCTTTCTTT	CASSLRSGKNTEAFF
TRBV7-2	TRBJ2-7	-	TRBD2	TGTGCCAGCAGCTTAGGTAGCGGGATCTACGAGCAGTACTTC	CASSLGSGIYEQYF
TRBV10-3	TRBJ2-7	once	-	TGTGCCATCAGTGAGTCGAGCTTAAGCTACGAGCAGTACTTC	CAISESSLSYEQYF
TRBV6-1	TRBJ2-7	-	TRBD1	TGTGCCAGCAGTGGGGGACAGGGGGCGGTCGAGCAGTACTTC	CASSGGQGAVEQYF
TRBV5-1	TRBJ1-2	-	-	TGCGCCAGCAGCGTGGATAGGAGTTGGGATGGCTACACCTTC	CASSVDRSWDGYTF
TRBV19	TRBJ2-7	-	TRBD2	TGTGCCAGTAGTAACAGCGGGGCAAGCTCCTACGAGCAGTACTTC	CASSNSGASSYEQYF
TRBV28	TRBJ1-1	few	-	TGTGCCAGCAGGAAAGAGCAGGGAAATCTGAACACTGAAGCTTTCTTT	CASRKEQGNLNTEAFF
TRBV2	TRBJ2-7	few	TRBD2	TGTGCCAGCAGAGACCGGACTAGCGGGAGTTACGAGCAGTACTTC	CASRDRTSGSYEQYF
TRBV14	TRBJ2-1	-	TRBD2	TGTGCCAGCAGCCCCCTAGCGGGATTAGACTACAATGAGCAGTTCTTC	CASSPLAGLDYNEQFF
TRBV6-5	TRBJ2-1	few	TRBD2	TGTGCCAGCACCCTGACTAGCGGGAGTTGGAATGAGCAGTTCTTC	CASTLTSGSWNEQFF
TRBV7-6	TRBJ1-5	-	-	TGTGCCAGCAGCTTATCTCGGGGGGGCAATCAGCCCCAGCATTTT	CASSLSRGGNQPQHF
TRBV15	TRBJ2-3	-	-	TGTGCCACCAGCAGAGACCAGGACAACACAGATACGCAGTATTTT	CATSRDQDNTDTQYF